Listed below are T cell receptor beta chains from one sample, sequenced in a study of early T cells in non-severe SARS-CoV-2 infection. TCRdb processed the 5' RACE reads anew with MiXCR; each CDR3 protein has one entry. The table lists about 39,000 distinct CDR3 sequences, roughly 7.1% of them singletons. The sample consisted of whole blood. The receptors come from an adult who was a healthcare worker with PCR-confirmed SARS-CoV-2 infection or an uninfected control (not recorded which). Each CDR3 is given with its conserved first and last residue. A D gene is named only where the DNA matches it firmly. The listing skips clone size in some rows; elsewhere it reads once, few, many or a size class.

J gene: TRBJ1-2; V gene: TRBV18; clone size: NA; D gene: NA; CDR3 DNA: TGTGCCAGCTCACCGCTACAGGGATGGAACTATGGCTACACCTTC; CDR3 protein: CASSPLQGWNYGYTF
J gene: TRBJ2-6; V gene: TRBV4-2; clone size: few; D gene: NA; CDR3 DNA: TGTGCCAGCAGCCAAGATAGAGCCTCTGGGGCCAACGTCCTGACTTTC; CDR3 protein: CASSQDRASGANVLTF
J gene: TRBJ1-5; V gene: TRBV2; clone size: many; D gene: NA; CDR3 DNA: TGTGCCAGCAGCGCGTCGTTAGGGTCCGGCAATCAGCCCCAGCATTTT; CDR3 protein: CASSASLGSGNQPQHF
J gene: TRBJ1-2; V gene: TRBV4-1; clone size: NA; D gene: NA; CDR3 DNA: TGCGCCAGCAGCCAAGATACGACATATTGGTATGGCTACACCTTC; CDR3 protein: CASSQDTTYWYGYTF
J gene: TRBJ2-1; V gene: TRBV6-5; clone size: few; D gene: TRBD1; CDR3 DNA: TGTGCCAGCCACCGGACAGGGAATGAGCAGTTCTTC; CDR3 protein: CASHRTGNEQFF
J gene: TRBJ2-1; V gene: TRBV3-1; clone size: many; D gene: TRBD1; CDR3 DNA: TGTGCCAGCAGCCTTCAACCCCCCGGGACAGGGGGGTATCAGTTCTTC; CDR3 protein: CASSLQPPGTGGYQFF
J gene: TRBJ2-1; V gene: TRBV6-2/TRBV6-3; clone size: few; D gene: TRBD1; CDR3 DNA: TGTGCCAGCAGTTCCGGGACAGGGTACAATGAGCAGTTCTTC; CDR3 protein: CASSSGTGYNEQFF
J gene: TRBJ2-1; V gene: TRBV4-2; clone size: NA; D gene: TRBD2; CDR3 DNA: TGTGCCAGCAGCCAAGAGGGGACTAGCGGGGGGGCCGATGAGCAGTTCTTC; CDR3 protein: CASSQEGTSGGADEQFF
J gene: TRBJ2-7; V gene: TRBV29-1; clone size: many; D gene: NA; CDR3 DNA: TGCAGCGTTGATGGGGGAGGCCAGGACCCCTACGAGCAGTACTTC; CDR3 protein: CSVDGGGQDPYEQYF
J gene: TRBJ2-2; V gene: TRBV6-5; clone size: many; D gene: NA; CDR3 DNA: TGTGCCAGCAGTTTTGACGGCAACGCGAACACCGGGGAGCTGTTTTTT; CDR3 protein: CASSFDGNANTGELFF
J gene: TRBJ1-3; V gene: TRBV5-6; clone size: few; D gene: TRBD1; CDR3 DNA: TGTGCCAGCAGCCCAACAGGGGGAGTACGTTACGATGGAAACACCATATATTTT; CDR3 protein: CASSPTGGVRYDGNTIYF
J gene: TRBJ1-6; V gene: TRBV13; clone size: NA; D gene: TRBD1; CDR3 DNA: TGTGCCAGCAGCACCGGGACAGGGGGTGGATCACCCCTCCACTTT; CDR3 protein: CASSTGTGGGSPLHF
J gene: TRBJ1-4; V gene: TRBV7-9; clone size: many; D gene: TRBD1; CDR3 DNA: TGTGCCAGCAGCTCCGAATTTTACAGGGGGTCCACTAATGAAAAACTGTTTTTT; CDR3 protein: CASSSEFYRGSTNEKLFF
J gene: TRBJ1-2; V gene: TRBV7-2; clone size: many; D gene: NA; CDR3 DNA: TGTGCCAGCAGCTTAGGGGCTGGGGACTGGAACTATGGCTACACCTTC; CDR3 protein: CASSLGAGDWNYGYTF
J gene: TRBJ2-3; V gene: TRBV7-2; clone size: few; D gene: TRBD2; CDR3 DNA: TGTGCCAGCAGCCCTCGTGTGGGACTAGCGGGGAACAGGGCAGATACGCAGTATTTT; CDR3 protein: CASSPRVGLAGNRADTQYF
J gene: TRBJ2-7; V gene: TRBV7-9; clone size: many; D gene: NA; CDR3 DNA: TGTGCCAGCAGCTCTTGGGACGACGACGAGCAGTACTTC; CDR3 protein: CASSSWDDDEQYF
J gene: TRBJ1-6; V gene: TRBV14; clone size: few; D gene: TRBD1; CDR3 DNA: TGTGCCAGCAGTGTGACAGGGGGCAGATCACCCCTCCACTTT; CDR3 protein: CASSVTGGRSPLHF
J gene: TRBJ1-1; V gene: TRBV6-5; clone size: many; D gene: TRBD1; CDR3 DNA: TGTGCCAGCCTTGGGACAGGGGACACTGAAGCTTTCTTT; CDR3 protein: CASLGTGDTEAFF
J gene: TRBJ2-3; V gene: TRBV10-1; clone size: many; D gene: NA; CDR3 DNA: TGCGCCAGCAGTGAGGGAGGGGTGGAAGATACGCAGTATTTT; CDR3 protein: CASSEGGVEDTQYF
J gene: TRBJ1-6; V gene: TRBV6-4; clone size: NA; D gene: NA; CDR3 DNA: TGTGCCAGCAGTGACGTCTTAAATTCACCCCTCCACTTT; CDR3 protein: CASSDVLNSPLHF